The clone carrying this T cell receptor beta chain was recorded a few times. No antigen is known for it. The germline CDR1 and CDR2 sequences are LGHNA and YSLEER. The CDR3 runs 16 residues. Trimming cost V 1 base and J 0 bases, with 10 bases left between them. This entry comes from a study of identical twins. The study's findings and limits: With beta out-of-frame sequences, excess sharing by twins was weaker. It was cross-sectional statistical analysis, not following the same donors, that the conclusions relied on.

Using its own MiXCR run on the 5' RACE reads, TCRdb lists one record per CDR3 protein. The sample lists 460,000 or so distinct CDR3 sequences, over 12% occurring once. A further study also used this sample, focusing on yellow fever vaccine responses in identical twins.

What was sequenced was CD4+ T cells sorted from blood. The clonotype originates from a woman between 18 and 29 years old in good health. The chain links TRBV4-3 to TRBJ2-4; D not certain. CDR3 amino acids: CASSQGTSLAKNIQYF. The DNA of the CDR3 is TGCGCCAGCAGCCAAGGGACCTCACTAGCCAAAAACATTCAGTACTTC.